The text below deals with one TCR beta chain. These data are taken from a study of cytomegalovirus exposure and HLA in healthy donors. Trimming removed 1 base at V and 6 bases at J, with 16 bases between. The length of the CDR3 is 16 residues. Germline V gene sequence: CDR1 MGHRA, CDR2 YSYEKL. PCR was performed using 60 Vbeta and 13 Jbeta primers. The method was immunoSEQ multiplex PCR; TCRdb's version includes in-frame clones alone and lacks a portion of them. This sample carries some 190,000 clones, 87% of them seen once, and the ten largest clones take 0.9% to 1.2%. Sequencing was done on a sample of PBMCs. The receptor's source is a boy between 2 and 10 years old in good health and CMV-seronegative. The chain links TRBV4-1 to TRBJ2-1, with D possibly TRBD2 on 6 matching bases. CDR3: CASSQGFVGAGNEQFF. DNA for the CDR3: TGCGCCAGCAGCCAAGGGTTTGTGGGAGCGGGCAATGAGCAGTTCTTC.